The text below deals with one T cell receptor (beta chain). Profiled with immunoSEQ multiplex PCR; TCRdb holds only in-frame clones, not every one. The sample yields approximately 110,000 clones, more than 80% seen once. These data belong to a study of blood T cell repertoires in COVID-19. Study-level background: Samples taken during acute and convalescent COVID-19 were collected in the United States, Italy and Spain. T cells, B-cell-depleted T cells, or PBMCs provided the cDNA or gDNA that served as material.

V dropped 3 bases and J dropped 4 bases, with 16 bases sitting between them. The CDR3 length is 15 residues. The germline gives CDR1 SGHNT, CDR2 YYREEE (reference sequence). One Seattle source followed patients from active infection through their disease course. The sequencing input was peripheral blood. The clonotype was recovered from a woman of 80 years or more with COVID-19, enrolled during active disease. The chain is built from TRBV5-4 and TRBJ2-5, with D maybe TRBD1 (7 bases). The CDR3 DNA reads TGTGCCAGCAGCTCAGACGGAGGGGGCGGAGAGACCCAGTACTTC. It specifies CASSSDGGGGETQYF.